This TCR beta chain originates from a study of T cells in Graves' hyperthyroidism and ophthalmopathy. Study-wide results and caveats: Onset of ophthalmopathy came a median around 6.5 months after the model predicted it. Most thyroid-expanded clonotypes above 0.001 were also found in blood.

This clonotype was counted ten times or more. No antigen is known for it. The V segment lost 1 base and the J segment 2 bases; nucleotides outside the gene matches: 14. Germline CDR1 DFQATT, CDR2 SNEGSKA (reference sequence). The CDR3 sequence is 18 residues long. Patients having uncontrolled infection, another autoimmune disease, pregnancy or lactation were not included. Diagnostic decisions used clinical symptoms, serum thyroxine and TRAb, thyroid ultrasound and orbital computed tomography. TCR beta CDR3 sequences were amplified from RNA transcripts. Using the HTBI primer set, a first-round RT-PCR was run on the TCR CDR3. In TCRdb, the multiplex PCR reads were re-called with MiXCR into one record per CDR3 protein. The sample carries hundreds of thousands of distinct CDR3 sequences, 11% to 15% recorded once.

This clonotype was sampled from a woman aged 25 to 39 with Graves' hyperthyroidism that later progressed to Graves' ophthalmopathy. Sequencing was done on a sample of blood. V and J are TRBV20-1 and TRBJ2-3; TRBD2 aligns across 8 bases. The CDR3 reads CSARGTVAGSGPTDTQYF. The CDR3 nucleotides read TGCAGTGCTAGAGGCACGGTAGCGGGATCCGGCCCCACAGATACGCAGTATTTT.